The clone carrying this TCR beta chain was seen a few times. The sample comes from a study of OX40 agonist ivuxolimab in advanced cancers. TCRdb keeps only in-frame clones here, not all; method: immunoSEQ multiplex PCR. The sample lists about 100,000 clones; roughly 90% were seen once. The germline V gene has CDR1 SGHTA and CDR2 FQGNSA. The CDR3 loop spans 15 amino acids. V was shortened by 2 bases and J by 1 base, with 12 bases between the two germline ends. The sample here was CD4+ or CD8+ T cells sorted from blood, taken in a trial of the OX40 agonist ivuxolimab. This chain links TRBV7-2 with TRBJ2-7, with unresolved D. The clonotype comes from an adult with an advanced solid tumor such as melanoma, head and neck, liver or kidney cancer. The CDR3: CASSLSLSDSYEQYF. DNA for the CDR3: TGTGCCAGCAGCTTAAGTCTGTCCGATTCCTACGAGCAGTACTTC.